This is a list of T cell receptor beta chains from one sample in a study of T cells after posttransplantation cyclophosphamide. Clones were read by immunoSEQ multiplex PCR, and TCRdb kept only the in-frame ones, dropping some. The sample includes 25,000 to 30,000 clones, none of them occurring once. Sequenced input: PBMCs. The receptor source for this set is a man aged 45 to 65 in good health, CMV-negative, and a related stem cell transplant donor. The CDR3 runs from the conserved cysteine through the conserved F or W. D genes are given only for firm matches. Each size is once, few or many counts, or a class when the clone is expanded.

v_gene	j_gene	abundance	d_gene	CDR3nt	CDR3aa
TRBV6-5	TRBJ2-5	many	-	TGTGCCAGCAGTTACGGCGGGACTTGGGAGACCCAGTACTTC	CASSYGGTWETQYF
TRBV19	TRBJ1-4	many	-	TGTGCCAGTAGTGGGGGGACGGTCGCTGAAAAACTGTTTTTT	CASSGGTVAEKLFF
TRBV10-2	TRBJ2-2	many	TRBD1	TGCGCCAGCCTGACAGGGGATACCACCGGGGAGCTGTTTTTT	CASLTGDTTGELFF
TRBV6-5	TRBJ1-2	many	TRBD1	TGTGCCAGCAGGCCTCAGGGGGCGGAGGCCTATGGCTACACCTTC	CASRPQGAEAYGYTF
TRBV27	TRBJ2-7	many	-	TGTGCCAGCAGTAACCTTCCTTCCTCGGACGAGCAGTACTTC	CASSNLPSSDEQYF
TRBV30	TRBJ2-1	many	TRBD2	TGTGCCTGGAGTGTCGGGCTAGCGGGACACAATGAGCAGTTCTTC	CAWSVGLAGHNEQFF
TRBV14	TRBJ2-1	many	TRBD2	TGTGCCAGCAGCCAAGCAACCCGGACTAGCGGGAGGGCCTACAATGAGCAGTTCTTC	CASSQATRTSGRAYNEQFF
TRBV18	TRBJ2-3	many	TRBD1	TGTGCCAGCTCACCACTGTTGACAGGGGGCAACGCAGATACGCAGTATTTT	CASSPLLTGGNADTQYF
TRBV2	TRBJ2-3	many	-	TGTGCCAGCAGTTCAACACAAAGCACAGATACGCAGTATTTT	CASSSTQSTDTQYF
TRBV7-2	TRBJ1-3	many	TRBD1	TGTGCCAGCAGCACCTACAGGGGGACTGGAAACACCATATATTTT	CASSTYRGTGNTIYF
TRBV29-1	TRBJ2-7	many	TRBD2	TGCAGCGTTGTGGCTAGCGGGATAGGGCTCGAGCAGTACTTC	CSVVASGIGLEQYF
TRBV18	TRBJ1-2	many	-	TGTGCCAGCTCACCGGAGGAGTATGGTGGCTACACCTTC	CASSPEEYGGYTF
TRBV7-8	TRBJ2-3	many	TRBD1	TGTGCCAGCAGCCCGGGGACAGGGGTCACAGATACGCAGTATTTT	CASSPGTGVTDTQYF
TRBV7-2	TRBJ1-6	many	-	TGTGCCAGCAGCACCACATCCTCACCCCTCCACTTT	CASSTTSSPLHF
TRBV6-6	TRBJ2-1	many	-	TGTGCCAGCAGCCTTAGCTCCTACAATGAGCAGTTCTTC	CASSLSSYNEQFF
TRBV29-1	TRBJ2-1	many	-	TGCAGCGTTGAAAAAACTAGGAGGAATGAGCAGTTCTTC	CSVEKTRRNEQFF